This is a list of T cell receptor beta chains from one sample in a study of shared clonotypes between healthy human individuals. Method: immunoSEQ multiplex PCR; TCRdb's copy keeps in-frame clones and lacks some. The sample shows roughly 2 million clones, about 95% of them seen only once. What was sequenced was naive CD8+ T cells sorted from blood. These receptors came from a man between 18 and 29 years old in good health. The CDR3 runs from the conserved cysteine through the conserved F or W. A D gene is named only where the DNA matches it firmly. Expanded clones get a size class; other rows say once, few or many, or leave the size out.

J	D	V	size	DNA	CDR3
TRBJ2-7	NA	TRBV27	once	TGTGCCAGCAGTTTATCGGCTAGCAGTGGACGGGAGCAGTACTTC	CASSLSASSGREQYF
TRBJ1-1	NA	TRBV15	NA	TGTGCCACCAGCAGAGATGGAAGCGGTTTGGAAGCTTTCTTT	CATSRDGSGLEAFF
TRBJ2-1	NA	TRBV27	NA	TGTGCCAGCAGTACCTCGGGCGTCAATGAGCAGTTCTTC	CASSTSGVNEQFF
TRBJ2-3	NA	TRBV19	NA	TGTGCCAGTAGGGGGAATACGCAGTATTTT	CASRGNTQYF
TRBJ2-7	TRBD1	TRBV29-1	NA	TGCAGCGTTCTAGGACAGGGGGGCTCCTACGAGCAGTACTTC	CSVLGQGGSYEQYF
TRBJ1-3	NA	TRBV2	NA	TGTGCCAGCAGTGAAACGGGATTCGGAAACACCATATATTTT	CASSETGFGNTIYF
TRBJ2-2	NA	TRBV4-1	once	TGCGCCAGCAGCCCAGGGCCGGGAAATAGCGGGGAGCTGTTTTTT	CASSPGPGNSGELFF
TRBJ1-3	NA	TRBV28	NA	TGTGCCAGCAGTTTATCGGGAAACACCATATATTTT	CASSLSGNTIYF
TRBJ2-7	NA	TRBV5-1	few	TGCGCCAGCAGCTCTCTGCCGTTCTTACAGGGTAGCTCCTACGAGCAGTACTTC	CASSSLPFLQGSSYEQYF
TRBJ1-5	NA	TRBV21-1	NA	TGTGCCAGCAGCAAAGTGGACCCTTACTATCAGCCCCAGCATTTT	CASSKVDPYYQPQHF
TRBJ1-4	NA	TRBV7-6	NA	TGTGCCAGCAGCTTAGGAGAAGGACGAGATAATGAAAAACTGTTTTTT	CASSLGEGRDNEKLFF
TRBJ2-3	NA	TRBV28	NA	TGTGCCAGCAGTTTAAGCTCTCTCGGTTTGACAGATACGCAGTATTTT	CASSLSSLGLTDTQYF
TRBJ2-1	NA	TRBV6-1	NA	TGTGCCAGCAGTGTTGTCAGGGGCATGGGGGGCAATGAGCAGTTCTTC	CASSVVRGMGGNEQFF
TRBJ2-7	TRBD2	TRBV6-1	NA	TGTGCCTGCGCTAGCGGCCCCTACGAGCAGTACTTC	CACASGPYEQYF
TRBJ2-5	TRBD2	TRBV10-3	NA	TGTGCCATCAGTGGGGCAGCGGGGGGCGAAGAGACCCAGTACTTC	CAISGAAGGEETQYF
TRBJ2-1	NA	TRBV14	NA	TGTGCCAGCAGCCAAGGTCTATACGAAGAGCAGTTCTTC	CASSQGLYEEQFF
TRBJ2-7	NA	TRBV10-3	NA	TGTGCCATCAGTGAGACGGCTAGCTTGAACTACGAGCAGTACTTC	CAISETASLNYEQYF
TRBJ2-7	NA	TRBV27	NA	TGTGCCAGCAGCCCCCTTCTGGGGCGCGCCGAGCAGTACTTC	CASSPLLGRAEQYF
TRBJ2-7	TRBD2	TRBV2	NA	TGTGCCAGCAGGCCCGGGGAGCGGGAGGCCTACGAGCAGTACTTC	CASRPGEREAYEQYF
TRBJ2-7	NA	TRBV27	NA	TGTGCCAGCAGTTTAGATCGTTCCTACGAGCAGTACTTC	CASSLDRSYEQYF
TRBJ2-2	TRBD2	TRBV10-1	few	TGCGCCAGCAGTGAGTGGGGACTAGATGACACCGGGGAGCTGTTTTTT	CASSEWGLDDTGELFF
TRBJ2-7	NA	TRBV5-1	NA	TGCGCCAGCAGCTCCGCGGGCGGGAACGAGCAGTACTTC	CASSSAGGNEQYF
TRBJ2-1	NA	TRBV13	NA	TGTGCCAGCATGGGGGACTCACTCAATGAGCAGTTCTTC	CASMGDSLNEQFF
TRBJ2-5	NA	TRBV19	NA	TGTGCCAGTCTGGGGGAGACCCAGTACTTC	CASLGETQYF
TRBJ2-3	NA	TRBV2	NA	TGTGCCAGCAGTGAACCGGGGGGCAGGGGGCTGGATACGCAGTATTTT	CASSEPGGRGLDTQYF
TRBJ2-3	TRBD2	TRBV9	NA	TGTGCCAGCAGCGTTGCCGGGACTAGCGTGCATACGCAGTATTTT	CASSVAGTSVHTQYF
TRBJ1-2	NA	TRBV6-1	once	TGTGCCAGCAGTGAAGGACAGAACTATGGCTACACCTTC	CASSEGQNYGYTF
TRBJ1-3	TRBD1	TRBV4-3	NA	TGCGCCAGCAGCCCGGACAGGGGGCCTGGAAACACCATATATTTT	CASSPDRGPGNTIYF
TRBJ2-6	NA	TRBV29-1	NA	TGCAGCGTTGAAGATCGCAGCGTGCCAGGGGCCAACGTCCTGACTTTC	CSVEDRSVPGANVLTF
TRBJ2-5	NA	TRBV4-3	NA	TGCGCCAGCAGCCAATTGGCCGGCGGGACCCAGTACTTC	CASSQLAGGTQYF
TRBJ1-1	NA	TRBV11-1	NA	TGTGCCAGCAGCCGGACAGACAGGCCGAACACTGAAGCTTTCTTT	CASSRTDRPNTEAFF
TRBJ2-3	NA	TRBV5-1	NA	TGCGCCCCTGACCGGGACTCTAACACAGATACGCAGTATTTT	CAPDRDSNTDTQYF
TRBJ2-7	NA	TRBV28	NA	TGTGCCAGCAGTGCCCCCGGACTTCCGGTCTCCTACGAGCAGTACTTC	CASSAPGLPVSYEQYF
TRBJ2-1	NA	TRBV25-1	NA	TGTGCCAGCAGTGGGTTTCTCTATGAGCAGTTCTTC	CASSGFLYEQFF
TRBJ1-3	NA	TRBV9	NA	TGTGCCAGCAGCGTAGAGGGAAACACCATATATTTT	CASSVEGNTIYF
TRBJ1-1	TRBD1	TRBV6-1	NA	TGTGCCAGCAGTCCTCGACAGGGAACCCCTACTGAAGCTTTCTTT	CASSPRQGTPTEAFF
TRBJ2-7	NA	TRBV10-2	NA	TGCGCCAGGCCCTTGAAAGACTCCCGGGCCTGTGAGCAGTACTTC	CARPLKDSRACEQYF
TRBJ1-4	NA	TRBV6-6	NA	TGTGCCAGTGAAGTTGCAACTAATGAAAAACTGTTTTTT	CASEVATNEKLFF
TRBJ2-7	NA	TRBV6-6	NA	TGTGCCAGCAGTTACTCGTCTACAGCCCTCTACGAGCAGTACTTC	CASSYSSTALYEQYF
TRBJ1-2	NA	TRBV27	NA	TGTGCCAGCAGCTCTACATTAAACTATGGCTACACCTTC	CASSSTLNYGYTF
TRBJ2-7	NA	TRBV5-1	NA	TGCGCCAGCAGCGGCCGCGGGGGCGACGAGCAGTACTTC	CASSGRGGDEQYF
TRBJ1-5	NA	TRBV2	NA	TGTGCCAGCAGGTGGACGGAGCTCCAGCCCCAGCATTTT	CASRWTELQPQHF
TRBJ2-3	NA	TRBV5-1	few	TGCGCCAGCAGTTCGGGACTCCAACCGGATACGCAGTATTTT	CASSSGLQPDTQYF
TRBJ2-7	NA	TRBV30	NA	TGTGCCTGGAGTGTAGGAGCGGGTACCTCCTACGAGCAGTACTTC	CAWSVGAGTSYEQYF
TRBJ2-5	NA	TRBV27	NA	TGTGCCAGCAGCCTCATTTTAGGGGCGGAGACCCAGTACTTC	CASSLILGAETQYF
TRBJ1-5	NA	TRBV6-1	NA	TGTGCCAGCAGTGAAGGGGTGGGGTCAAATCAGCCCCAGCATTTT	CASSEGVGSNQPQHF
TRBJ1-1	NA	TRBV4-1	NA	TGCGCCAGCACCTTACAGGGAGACACTGAAGCTTTCTTT	CASTLQGDTEAFF